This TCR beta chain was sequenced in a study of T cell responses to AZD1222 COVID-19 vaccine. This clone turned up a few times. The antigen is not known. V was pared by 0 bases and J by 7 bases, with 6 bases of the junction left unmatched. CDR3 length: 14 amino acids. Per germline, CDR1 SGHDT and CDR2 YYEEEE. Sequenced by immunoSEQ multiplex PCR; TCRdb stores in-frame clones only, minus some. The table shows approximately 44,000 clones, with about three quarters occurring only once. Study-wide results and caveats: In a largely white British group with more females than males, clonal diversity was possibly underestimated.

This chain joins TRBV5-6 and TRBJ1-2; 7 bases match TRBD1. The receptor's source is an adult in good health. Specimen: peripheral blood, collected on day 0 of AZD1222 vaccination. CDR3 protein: CASSLGDREFGYTF. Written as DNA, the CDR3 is TGTGCCAGCAGCTTGGGAGACAGGGAGTTTGGCTACACCTTC.